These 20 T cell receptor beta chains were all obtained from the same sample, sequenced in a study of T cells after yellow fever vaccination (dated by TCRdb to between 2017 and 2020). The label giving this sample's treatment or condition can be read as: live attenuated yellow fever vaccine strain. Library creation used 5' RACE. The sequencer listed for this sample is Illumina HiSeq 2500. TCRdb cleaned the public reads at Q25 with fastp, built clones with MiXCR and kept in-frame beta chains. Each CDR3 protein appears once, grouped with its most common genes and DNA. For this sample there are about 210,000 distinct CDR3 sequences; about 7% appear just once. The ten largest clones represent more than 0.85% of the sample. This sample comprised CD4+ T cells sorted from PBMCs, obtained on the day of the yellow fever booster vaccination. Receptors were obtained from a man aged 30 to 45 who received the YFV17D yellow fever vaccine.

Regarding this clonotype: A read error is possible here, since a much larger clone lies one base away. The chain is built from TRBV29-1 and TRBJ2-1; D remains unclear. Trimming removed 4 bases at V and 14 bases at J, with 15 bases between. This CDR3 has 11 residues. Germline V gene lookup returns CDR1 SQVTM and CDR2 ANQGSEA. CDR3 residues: CSVVTSGLKFF. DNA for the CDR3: TGCAGCGTTGTTACGAGTGGGTTAAAGTTCTTC.

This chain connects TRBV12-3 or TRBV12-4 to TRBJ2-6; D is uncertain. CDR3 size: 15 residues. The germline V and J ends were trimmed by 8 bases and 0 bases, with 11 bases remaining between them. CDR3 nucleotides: TGTGCCAGCGATACCCCCCTCTCTGGGGCCAACGTCCTGACTTTC. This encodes CASDTPLSGANVLTF.

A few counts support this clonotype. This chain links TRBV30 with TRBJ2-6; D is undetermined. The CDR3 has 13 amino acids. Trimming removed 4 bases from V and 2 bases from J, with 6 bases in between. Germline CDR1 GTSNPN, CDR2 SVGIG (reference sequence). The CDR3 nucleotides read TGTGCCTGGACCCAGGCTGGGGCCAACGTCCTGACTTTC. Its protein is CAWTQAGANVLTF.

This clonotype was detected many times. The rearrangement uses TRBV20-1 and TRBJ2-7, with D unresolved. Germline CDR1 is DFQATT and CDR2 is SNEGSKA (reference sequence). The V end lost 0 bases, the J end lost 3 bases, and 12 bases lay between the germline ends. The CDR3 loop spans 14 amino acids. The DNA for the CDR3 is TGCAGTGCTAGAGACAGCTATGGATACTACGAGCAGTACTTC. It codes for CSARDSYGYYEQYF.

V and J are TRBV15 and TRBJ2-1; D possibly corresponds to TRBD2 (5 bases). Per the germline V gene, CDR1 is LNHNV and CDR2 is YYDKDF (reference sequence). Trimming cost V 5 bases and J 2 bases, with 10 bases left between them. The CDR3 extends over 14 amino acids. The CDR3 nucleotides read TGTGCCACCAGCGGCCGGGAAACCTACAATGAGCAGTTCTTC. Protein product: CATSGRETYNEQFF.

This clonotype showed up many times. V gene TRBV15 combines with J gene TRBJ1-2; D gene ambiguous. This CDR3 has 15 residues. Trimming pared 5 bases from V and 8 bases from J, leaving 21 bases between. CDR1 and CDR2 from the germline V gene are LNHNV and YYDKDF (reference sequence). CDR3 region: CATSAGNTARDGYTF. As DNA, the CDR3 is TGTGCCACCAGCGCGGGGAACACAGCCCGTGACGGCTACACCTTC.

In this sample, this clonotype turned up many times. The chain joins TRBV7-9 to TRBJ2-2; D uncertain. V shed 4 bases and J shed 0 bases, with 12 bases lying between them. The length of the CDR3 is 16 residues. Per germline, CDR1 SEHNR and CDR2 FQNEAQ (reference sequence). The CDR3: CASSSRTLANTGELFF. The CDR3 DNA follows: TGTGCCAGCAGCTCTCGGACCTTAGCGAACACCGGGGAGCTGTTTTTT.

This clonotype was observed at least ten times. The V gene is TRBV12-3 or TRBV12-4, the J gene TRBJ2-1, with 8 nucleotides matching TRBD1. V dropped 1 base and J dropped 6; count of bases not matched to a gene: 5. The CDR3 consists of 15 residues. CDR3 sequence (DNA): TGTGCCAGCAGTTTAGACCGGACAGGGTTCAATGAGCAGTTCTTC. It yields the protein CASSLDRTGFNEQFF.

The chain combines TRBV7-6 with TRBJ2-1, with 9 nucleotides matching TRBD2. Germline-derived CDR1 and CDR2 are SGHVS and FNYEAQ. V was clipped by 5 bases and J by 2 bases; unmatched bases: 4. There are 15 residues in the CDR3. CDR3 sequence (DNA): TGTGCCAGCAGCGGGGGGACTAGCACCTACAATGAGCAGTTCTTC. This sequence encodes CASSGGTSTYNEQFF.

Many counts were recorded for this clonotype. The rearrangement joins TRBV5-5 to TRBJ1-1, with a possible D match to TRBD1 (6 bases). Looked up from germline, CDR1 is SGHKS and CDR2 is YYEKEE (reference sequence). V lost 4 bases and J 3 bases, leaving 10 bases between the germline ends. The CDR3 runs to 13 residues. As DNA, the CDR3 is TGTGCCAGCAGCCAGAGGGGGGACACTGAAGCTTTCTTT. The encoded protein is CASSQRGDTEAFF.

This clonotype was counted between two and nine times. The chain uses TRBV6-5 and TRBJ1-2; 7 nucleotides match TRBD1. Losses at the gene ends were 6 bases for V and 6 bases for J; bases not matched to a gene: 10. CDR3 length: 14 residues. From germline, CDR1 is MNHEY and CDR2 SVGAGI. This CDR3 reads CASRLSDRVDGYTF. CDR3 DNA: TGTGCCAGCAGGCTGTCCGACAGGGTAGATGGCTACACCTTC.

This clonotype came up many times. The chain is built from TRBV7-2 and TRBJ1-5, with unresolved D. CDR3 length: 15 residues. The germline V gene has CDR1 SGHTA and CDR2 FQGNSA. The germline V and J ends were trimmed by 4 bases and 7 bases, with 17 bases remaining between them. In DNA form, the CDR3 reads TGTGCCAGCAGCTGGCAGGCGATGACGGAGCAGCCCCAGCATTTT. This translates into CASSWQAMTEQPQHF. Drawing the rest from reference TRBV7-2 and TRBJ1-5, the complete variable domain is GAGVSQSPSNKVTEKGKDVELRCDPISGHTALYWYRQSLGQGLEFLIYFQGNSAPDKSGLPSDRFSAERTGGSVSTLTIQRTQQEDSAVYLCASSWQAMTEQPQHFGDGTRLSIL.

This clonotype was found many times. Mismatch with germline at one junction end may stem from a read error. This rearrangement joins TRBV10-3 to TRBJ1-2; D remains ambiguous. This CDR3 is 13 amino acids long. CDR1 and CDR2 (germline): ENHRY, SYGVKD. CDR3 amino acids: CAVRSFSNYGYTF. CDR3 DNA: TGTGCCGTCAGATCCTTTTCTAACTATGGCTACACCTTC.

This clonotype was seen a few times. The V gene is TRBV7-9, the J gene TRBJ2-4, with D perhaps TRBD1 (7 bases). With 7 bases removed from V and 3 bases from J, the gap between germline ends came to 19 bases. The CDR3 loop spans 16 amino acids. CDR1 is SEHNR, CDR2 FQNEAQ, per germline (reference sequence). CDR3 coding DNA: TGTGCCAGCACCTTTTGGGACAGAGCGGGCAAAAACATTCAGTACTTC. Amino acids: CASTFWDRAGKNIQYF.

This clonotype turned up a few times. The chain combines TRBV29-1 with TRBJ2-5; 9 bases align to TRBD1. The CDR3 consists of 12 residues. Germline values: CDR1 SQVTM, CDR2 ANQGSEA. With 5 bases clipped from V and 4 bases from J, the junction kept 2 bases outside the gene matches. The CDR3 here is CSVQTGGETQYF. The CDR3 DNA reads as TGCAGCGTTCAGACAGGGGGAGAGACCCAGTACTTC.

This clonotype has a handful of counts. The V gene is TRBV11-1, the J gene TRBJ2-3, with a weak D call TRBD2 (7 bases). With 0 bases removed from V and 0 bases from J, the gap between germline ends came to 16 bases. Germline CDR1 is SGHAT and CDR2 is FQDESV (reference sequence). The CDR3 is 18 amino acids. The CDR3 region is CASSLATLAGASTDTQYF. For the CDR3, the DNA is TGTGCCAGCAGCTTAGCCACGCTGGCGGGGGCCAGCACAGATACGCAGTATTTT.

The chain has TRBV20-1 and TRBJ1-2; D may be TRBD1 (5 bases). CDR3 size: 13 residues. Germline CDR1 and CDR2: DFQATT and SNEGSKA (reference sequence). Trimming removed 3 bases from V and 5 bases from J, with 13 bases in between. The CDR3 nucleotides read TGCAGTGCTAGGCAAGCCGGGGGGTATGGCTACACCTTC. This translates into CSARQAGGYGYTF.

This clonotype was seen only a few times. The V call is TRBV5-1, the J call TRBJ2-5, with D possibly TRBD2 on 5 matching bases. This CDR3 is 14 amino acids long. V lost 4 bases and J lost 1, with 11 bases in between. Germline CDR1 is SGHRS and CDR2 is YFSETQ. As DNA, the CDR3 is TGCGCCAGCAGCCCGGGAAGAGCCCAAGAGACCCAGTACTTC. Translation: CASSPGRAQETQYF.

CDR3 DNA sequence: TGCGCCAGCAGCTTGGTCGGACTAGCGGAGGGGGCCTACGAGCAGTACTTC. As protein: CASSLVGLAEGAYEQYF. V gene TRBV5-1 combines with J gene TRBJ2-7, with 10 positions matching TRBD2. Germline CDR1 SGHRS, CDR2 YFSETQ. V trimming: 0 bases; J trimming: 2 bases; junction bases outside the gene matches: 8. This CDR3 comprises 17 residues. Filled out from reference TRBV5-1 and TRBJ2-7, the complete variable domain reads KAGVTQTPRYLIKTRGQQVTLSCSPISGHRSVSWYQQTPGQGLQFLFEYFSETQRNKGNFPGRFSGRQFSNSRSEMNVSTLELGDSALYLCASSLVGLAEGAYEQYFGPGTRLTVT.

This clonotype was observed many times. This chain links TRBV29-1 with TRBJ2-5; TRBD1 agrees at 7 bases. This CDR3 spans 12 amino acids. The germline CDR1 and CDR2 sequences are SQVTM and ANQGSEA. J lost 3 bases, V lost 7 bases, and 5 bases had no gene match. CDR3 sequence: CSASGTEETQYF. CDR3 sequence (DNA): TGCAGCGCCTCCGGGACAGAAGAGACCCAGTACTTC.